This TCR beta chain was identified during a study of T cell changes during pregnancy in multiple sclerosis. Only in-frame clones appear in the TCRdb table, and some are missing; sequencing was by immunoSEQ multiplex PCR. In the table there are 35,000 to 45,000 clones, more than 85% of which are singletons. V was pared by 9 bases and J by 5 bases, with 15 bases between. This CDR3 has 13 residues. Germline V CDR1 and CDR2: SNHLY, FYNNEI. The TCR originated in a female donor in good health, enrolled as a control in a pregnancy study. The sequencing used CD4+ T cells from peripheral blood mononuclear cells, collected in the second trimester of pregnancy. This chain joins TRBV2 and TRBJ2-3, with a weak D call TRBD2 (6 bases). The CDR3 DNA reads as TGTGCCAGAAAAATCTGGGGGGAAGATACGCAGTATTTT. It codes for CARKIWGEDTQYF.